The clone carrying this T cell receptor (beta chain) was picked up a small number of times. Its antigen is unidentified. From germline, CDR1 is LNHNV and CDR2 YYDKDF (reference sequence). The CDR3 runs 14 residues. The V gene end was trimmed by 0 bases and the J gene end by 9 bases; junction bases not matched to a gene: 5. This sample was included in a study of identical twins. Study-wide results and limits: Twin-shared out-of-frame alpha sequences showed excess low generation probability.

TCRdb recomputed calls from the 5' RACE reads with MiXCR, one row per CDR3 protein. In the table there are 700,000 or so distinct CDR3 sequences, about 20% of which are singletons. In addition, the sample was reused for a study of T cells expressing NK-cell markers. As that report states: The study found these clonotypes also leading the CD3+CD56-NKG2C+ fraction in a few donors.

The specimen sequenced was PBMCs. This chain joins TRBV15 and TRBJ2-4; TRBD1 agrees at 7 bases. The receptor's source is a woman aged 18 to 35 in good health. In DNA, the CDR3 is TGTGCCACCAGCAGAGAAGGGGGCCGGGGCATTCAGTACTTC. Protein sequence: CATSREGGRGIQYF.